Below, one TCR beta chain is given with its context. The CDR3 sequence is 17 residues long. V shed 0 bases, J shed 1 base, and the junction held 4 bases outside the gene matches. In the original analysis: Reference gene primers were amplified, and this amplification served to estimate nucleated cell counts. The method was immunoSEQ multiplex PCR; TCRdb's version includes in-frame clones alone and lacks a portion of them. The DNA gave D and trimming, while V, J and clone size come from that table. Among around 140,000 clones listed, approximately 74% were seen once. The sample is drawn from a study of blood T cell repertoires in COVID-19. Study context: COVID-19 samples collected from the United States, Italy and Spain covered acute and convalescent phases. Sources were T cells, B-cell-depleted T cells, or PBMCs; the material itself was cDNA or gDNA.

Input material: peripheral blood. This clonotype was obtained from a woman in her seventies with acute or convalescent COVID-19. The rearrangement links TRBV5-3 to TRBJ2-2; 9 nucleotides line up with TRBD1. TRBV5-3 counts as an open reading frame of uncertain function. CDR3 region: CARSLALGQGNTGELFF. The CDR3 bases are TGTGCCAGAAGCTTGGCCTTGGGACAGGGGAACACCGGGGAGCTGTTTTTT.